These 31 T cell receptor beta chains were sequenced from one sample in a study of cytomegalovirus exposure and HLA in healthy donors. Some clones are missing from TCRdb's copy, which holds only in-frame ones; the method was immunoSEQ multiplex PCR. The repertoire holds tens of thousands of clones, with 90% to 95% as singletons. Material for sequencing was PBMCs. These receptors came from a man aged 18 to 29 in good health and CMV-seropositive.

The chain recombines TRBV10-3 with TRBJ2-3; the match to TRBD2 covers 9 bases. V shed 6 bases and J 3 bases; nucleotides not matched to a gene: 7. The CDR3 is made up of 15 amino acids. Germline V gene data show CDR1 as ENHRY and CDR2 as SYGVKD. CDR3 DNA sequence: TGTGCCATCAGGGTAGCGGGAGTCGGGACAGATACGCAGTATTTT. Its translation: CAIRVAGVGTDTQYF.

This clone was seen once. V usage is TRBV9 and J usage is TRBJ2-3; D gene ambiguous. The ends were cut back, 0 bases at V and 4 bases at J, with 12 bases in the middle. There are 15 residues in the CDR3. CDR1 and CDR2 (germline): SGDLS, YYNGEE. CDR3 residues: CASSVDSWKADTQYF. CDR3 DNA: TGTGCCAGCAGCGTAGACAGTTGGAAGGCAGATACGCAGTATTTT.

V usage is TRBV15 and J usage is TRBJ2-1; D is unclear. The CDR3 extends over 13 amino acids. The V gene's germline CDR1 is LNHNV and CDR2 YYDKDF (reference sequence). Trimming took 1 base from V and 7 from J, leaving 8 bases between them. The CDR3 DNA follows: TGTGCCACCAGCAGAGGGAGTGGGAATGAGCAGTTCTTC. Amino acid sequence: CATSRGSGNEQFF.

This clone showed up just once. The V and J genes are TRBV5-4 and TRBJ2-7; 7 nucleotides match TRBD1. V trimming: 3 bases; J trimming: 2 bases; junction bases outside the gene matches: 8. Germline V CDR1 and CDR2: SGHNT, YYREEE (reference sequence). The CDR3 consists of 15 residues. As DNA, the CDR3 is TGTGCCAGCAGCTCGAAATCGACAGGGCCCTACGAGCAGTACTTC. Translated, it gives CASSSKSTGPYEQYF.

The chain is built from TRBV5-5 and TRBJ2-7; TRBD1 might be the D (6 bases). The CDR3 loop spans 15 amino acids. Germline V gene lookup returns CDR1 SGHKS and CDR2 YYEKEE (reference sequence). The germline V and J ends were trimmed by 4 bases and 9 bases, with 23 bases remaining between them. This chain's CDR3 is CASSQQRTALASQYF. The CDR3 coding sequence is TGTGCCAGCAGCCAACAAAGGACAGCCCTCGCATCGCAGTACTTC. The whole variable domain, filled in from reference TRBV5-5 and TRBJ2-7, reads DAGVTQSPTHLIKTRGQQVTLRCSPISGHKSVSWYQQVLGQGPQFIFQYYEKEERGRGNFPDRFSARQFPNYSSELNVNALLLGDSALYLCASSQQRTALASQYFGPGTRLTVT.

This clone has just one count. This rearrangement joins TRBV10-2 to TRBJ1-2, with TRBD1 matching over 10 bases. CDR1 is WSHSY, CDR2 SAAADI, per germline. J lost 8 bases, V lost 4 bases, and 4 bases had no gene match. This CDR3 is built from 13 residues. CDR3 sequence: CASSAGQGNGYTF. As DNA, the CDR3 is TGCGCCAGCAGTGCGGGACAGGGGAACGGCTACACCTTC.

The gene calls are TRBV7-2 and TRBJ2-1, with TRBD2 matching 13 bases. The CDR3 totals 15 residues. CDR1 and CDR2 from the germline V gene are SGHTA and FQGNSA. The V segment lost 5 bases and the J segment 5 bases; nucleotides outside the gene matches: 3. In DNA, the CDR3 is TGTGCCAGCAGCCCGGGACTAGCGGGACACAATGAGCAGTTCTTC. Amino acids: CASSPGLAGHNEQFF.

In DNA form, the CDR3 reads TGTGCCAGCAGTCCCCGTCGGGATACGCAGTATTTT. Translating it yields CASSPRRDTQYF. The chain links TRBV7-6 to TRBJ2-3; no firm D call. V was shortened by 6 bases and J by 6 bases, with 10 bases between the two germline ends. This CDR3 is built from 12 residues. The germline V gene encodes CDR1 SGHVS and CDR2 FNYEAQ.

The chain recombines TRBV28 with TRBJ1-2, with D possibly matching TRBD1 (6 bases). This CDR3 has 12 amino acids. CDR1 MDHEN and CDR2 SYDVKM come from the germline V gene. V lost 6 bases and J lost 8, with 13 bases in between. CDR3 sequence: CASSRGARGYTF. CDR3 DNA sequence: TGTGCCAGCAGCCGGGGGGCGCGGGGCTACACCTTC.

V usage is TRBV4-2 and J usage is TRBJ2-5; TRBD2 matches at 10 bases. The J segment lost 5 bases and the V segment lost 2 bases, leaving 8 bases of the junction unmatched. This CDR3 is 16 amino acids long. Germline V lookup: CDR1 LGHNA, CDR2 YNFKEQ. The DNA for the CDR3 is TGTGCCAGCAGCCAAACTAGCGGGATAAGCGCGGAGACCCAGTACTTC. Translation: CASSQTSGISAETQYF.

The V gene is TRBV27, the J gene TRBJ2-2; no clear D. The V and J ends lost 0 bases and 5 bases respectively, with 7 bases between them. The CDR3 contains 14 residues. CDR1 is MNHEY, CDR2 SMNVEV, per germline (reference sequence). The CDR3 reads CASSLSLATGELFF. CDR3 in DNA: TGTGCCAGCAGTTTATCTTTGGCAACCGGGGAGCTGTTTTTT.

This rearrangement joins TRBV5-4 to TRBJ1-1; a weak D match, TRBD1 (5 bases). CDR1 is SGHNT and CDR2 is YYREEE in the germline V gene (reference sequence). Trimming shortened V by 2 bases and J by 1 base, and 6 bases separated the two germline ends. This CDR3 has 13 residues. The CDR3 loop reads CASSFQGNTEAFF. The DNA of the CDR3 is TGTGCCAGCAGCTTCCAGGGGAACACTGAAGCTTTCTTT.

This sequence joins TRBV18 and TRBJ1-6; D is uncertain. The germline V and J ends were trimmed by 0 bases and 6 bases, with 9 bases remaining between them. CDR1 KGHSH and CDR2 LQKENI come from the germline V gene. CDR3 length: 15 residues. The DNA for the CDR3 is TGTGCCAGCTCACCACCCCCAGGAGGTAATTCACCCCTCCACTTT. The encoded protein is CASSPPPGGNSPLHF.

The chain carries TRBV28 and TRBJ2-7; 8 nucleotides line up with TRBD2. The CDR3 contains 13 residues. J was trimmed by 12 bases and V by 6 bases; bases with no gene match: 13. CDR1 and CDR2 from the germline V gene are MDHEN and SYDVKM. The CDR3 DNA is TGTGCCAGCAGGGGAAACGGGAGGGCCCCTGGGTACTTC. Translating it yields CASRGNGRAPGYF.

The CDR3 here is CARRGRDREPSTDTQYF. CDR3 nucleotides: TGTGCGAGAAGGGGCAGGGACAGGGAGCCTAGCACAGATACGCAGTATTTT. The V and J genes are TRBV2 and TRBJ2-3, with TRBD1 identical over 9 bases. This CDR3 region has 17 residues. In germline, CDR1 is SNHLY, CDR2 FYNNEI.

The CDR3 is CSVFKNGLRMNTEAFF. The CDR3 DNA sequence: TGCAGCGTCTTTAAAAACGGACTTAGAATGAACACTGAAGCTTTCTTT. V and J are TRBV29-1 and TRBJ1-1; no firm D call. The length of the CDR3 is 16 residues. V was pared by 6 bases and J by 0 bases, with 20 bases between. Germline values: CDR1 SQVTM, CDR2 ANQGSEA.

The chain uses TRBV9 and TRBJ2-2; 7 bases line up with TRBD1. CDR3 length: 14 amino acids. V shed 4 bases, J shed 5 bases, and the junction held 5 bases outside the gene matches. Germline CDR1 reads SGDLS; CDR2 reads YYNGEE. CDR3 in DNA: TGTGCCAGCAGCTCCCGGACAGGTACCGGGGAGCTGTTTTTT. As protein: CASSSRTGTGELFF.

V gene TRBV28 combines with J gene TRBJ2-5; D unclear. In germline, CDR1 is MDHEN, CDR2 SYDVKM. This CDR3 has 13 amino acids. The V end lost 6 bases, the J end lost 0 bases, and 8 bases lay between the germline ends. The CDR3 region has the DNA TGTGCCAGCAGAACAGAGTACCAAGAGACCCAGTACTTC. Translated, it gives CASRTEYQETQYF.

This clone was counted a single time. The chain recombines TRBV15 with TRBJ2-2, with 13 nucleotides matching TRBD2. CDR1 is LNHNV and CDR2 is YYDKDF in the germline V gene (reference sequence). This CDR3 comprises 18 residues. V trimming: 0 bases; J trimming: 4 bases; junction bases outside the gene matches: 5. CDR3 amino acids: CATSRDWGLAGFTGELFF. The DNA of the CDR3 is TGTGCCACCAGCAGAGATTGGGGACTAGCGGGATTCACCGGGGAGCTGTTTTTT.

V and J are TRBV5-5 and TRBJ2-1, with TRBD2 matching over 13 bases. This CDR3 is 15 amino acids long. Germline V CDR1 and CDR2: SGHKS, YYEKEE (reference sequence). Losses at the gene ends were 5 bases for V and 7 bases for J; bases not matched to a gene: 6. The CDR3 spells CASRYPGLAGNEQFF. The CDR3 bases are TGTGCCAGCAGATACCCGGGACTAGCGGGAAATGAGCAGTTCTTC.

The chain employs TRBV5-1 and TRBJ2-2; 12 positions agree with TRBD2. The length of the CDR3 is 17 residues. The V segment lost 4 bases and the J segment 4 bases; nucleotides outside the gene matches: 8. Germline V gene data show CDR1 as SGHRS and CDR2 as YFSETQ. The CDR3 sequence: CASSLTLLAGGTGELFF. The CDR3 coding sequence is TGCGCCAGCAGCCTGACCCTACTAGCGGGGGGCACCGGGGAGCTGTTTTTT.

The genes are TRBV27 and TRBJ1-2, with D maybe TRBD1 (6 bases). The CDR3 contains 13 residues. V was pared by 2 bases and J by 13 bases, with 17 bases between. Looked up from germline, CDR1 is MNHEY and CDR2 is SMNVEV (reference sequence). The CDR3 here is CASSLAVGTGCTF. CDR3 DNA sequence: TGTGCCAGCAGTTTAGCGGTGGGAACAGGGTGCACCTTC.

This sequence joins TRBV11-2 and TRBJ2-2, with 7 positions matching TRBD1. V shed 6 bases and J 4 bases; nucleotides not matched to a gene: 8. The CDR3 contains 15 residues. Germline V gene data show CDR1 as SGHAT and CDR2 as FQNNGV. The CDR3 DNA sequence: TGTGCCAGCAGTTTGTCGACAGGGAGCACCGGGGAGCTGTTTTTT. This sequence encodes CASSLSTGSTGELFF.

This chain uses TRBV5-1 with TRBJ1-1; 7 bases agree with TRBD1. Germline loops: CDR1 SGHRS, CDR2 YFSETQ. The trim removed 2 bases at V and 6 bases at J, leaving 1 base unmatched. CDR3 size: 12 residues. The CDR3 sequence is CASSFQGAEAFF. The CDR3 region has the DNA TGCGCCAGCAGCTTTCAGGGGGCTGAAGCTTTCTTT.

The rearrangement joins TRBV5-1 to TRBJ1-2; TRBD1 agrees at 8 bases. V shed 3 bases, J shed 7 bases, and the junction held 2 bases outside the gene matches. Germline CDR1 and CDR2: SGHRS and YFSETQ. This CDR3 is 12 amino acids long. CDR3 sequence (DNA): TGCGCCAGCAGCTCTGGACAGGGTGGCTACACCTTC. Translated: CASSSGQGGYTF.

The chain is built from TRBV6-6 and TRBJ2-5; the D gene is possibly TRBD2 (5 bases). The V end was cut by 5 bases, the J end by 3 bases, with 16 bases between. The V gene's germline CDR1 is MNHNY and CDR2 SVGAGI (reference sequence). CDR3 length equals 15 residues. CDR3 nucleotide sequence: TGTGCCAGCAGTCCCTATGGTCCGGGGAAAGAGACCCAGTACTTC. As protein: CASSPYGPGKETQYF.

The chain links TRBV6-5 to TRBJ2-3; the D is unclear. The germline CDR1 and CDR2 sequences are MNHEY and SVGAGI. Between the trimmed V and J ends, which lost 0 bases and 2 bases, there was a span of 9 bases. This CDR3 spans 15 amino acids. CDR3 DNA sequence: TGTGCCAGCAGTTACTCGGGCCTCGCCACAGATACGCAGTATTTT. Protein: CASSYSGLATDTQYF.

V is TRBV5-1 and J is TRBJ2-2, with 7 bases aligning to TRBD2. V was clipped by 6 bases and J by 6 bases; unmatched bases: 14. The germline V gene has CDR1 SGHRS and CDR2 YFSETQ. This CDR3 has 16 amino acids. Written as DNA, the CDR3 is TGCGCCAGCACCCAGGAAAGCGGGATTATCTCCGGGGAGCTGTTTTTT. It encodes CASTQESGIISGELFF.

This CDR3 reads CASSRPSGSTDTQYF. In DNA form, the CDR3 reads TGCGCCAGCAGCCGGCCTAGCGGGAGCACAGATACGCAGTATTTT. This chain connects TRBV4-1 to TRBJ2-3; 8 positions agree with TRBD2. This CDR3 spans 15 amino acids. In germline, CDR1 is MGHRA, CDR2 YSYEKL. Germline trimming cut 4 bases from V and 0 bases from J; bases unmatched to any gene: 3.

V and J are TRBV27 and TRBJ2-5; 9 positions agree with TRBD1. With V trimmed by 5 bases and J by 4 bases, 5 bases remained unmatched. Germline values: CDR1 MNHEY, CDR2 SMNVEV (reference sequence). This CDR3 spans 14 amino acids. The DNA for the CDR3 is TGTGCCAGCAGTCGCCAGGACAGGGGAGAGACCCAGTACTTC. Translating gives CASSRQDRGETQYF.

The chain uses TRBV20-1 and TRBJ2-1; TRBD2 matches 9 bases. Trimming at V came to 6 bases and at J to 15 bases, leaving 9 bases not matched to a gene. The germline CDR1 and CDR2 sequences are DFQATT and SNEGSKA (reference sequence). CDR3 length equals 11 residues. The DNA for the CDR3 is TGCAGTGCGCCGACTAGCGGCACGGGGTTCTTC. It yields the protein CSAPTSGTGFF.